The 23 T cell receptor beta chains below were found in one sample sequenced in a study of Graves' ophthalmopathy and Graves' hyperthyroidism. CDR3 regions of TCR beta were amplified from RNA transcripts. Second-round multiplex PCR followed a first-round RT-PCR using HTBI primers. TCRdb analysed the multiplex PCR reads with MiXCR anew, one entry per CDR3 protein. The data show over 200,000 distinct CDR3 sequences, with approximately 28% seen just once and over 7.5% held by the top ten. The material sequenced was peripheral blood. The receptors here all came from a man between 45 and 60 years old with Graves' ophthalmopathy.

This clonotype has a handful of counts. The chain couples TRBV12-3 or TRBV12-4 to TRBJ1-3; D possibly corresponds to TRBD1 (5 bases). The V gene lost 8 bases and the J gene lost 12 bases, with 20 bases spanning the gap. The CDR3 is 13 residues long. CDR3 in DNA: TGTGCCAGCGTCCATTCCGGGACGGAGAACATATATTTT. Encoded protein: CASVHSGTENIYF.

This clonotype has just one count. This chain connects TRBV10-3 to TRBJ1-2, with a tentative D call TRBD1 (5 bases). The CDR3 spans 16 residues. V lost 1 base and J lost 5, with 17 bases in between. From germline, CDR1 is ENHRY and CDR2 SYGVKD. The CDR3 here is CAISELSGTDKYGYTF. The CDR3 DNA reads TGTGCCATCAGTGAGTTATCCGGGACCGACAAATATGGCTACACCTTC.

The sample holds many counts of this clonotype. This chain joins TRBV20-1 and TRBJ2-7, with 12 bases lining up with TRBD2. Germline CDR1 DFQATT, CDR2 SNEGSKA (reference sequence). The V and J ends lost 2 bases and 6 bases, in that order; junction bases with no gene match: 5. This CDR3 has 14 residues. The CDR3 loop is CSARSGLAGLEQYF. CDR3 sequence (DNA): TGCAGTGCTAGATCTGGACTAGCGGGACTCGAGCAGTACTTC.

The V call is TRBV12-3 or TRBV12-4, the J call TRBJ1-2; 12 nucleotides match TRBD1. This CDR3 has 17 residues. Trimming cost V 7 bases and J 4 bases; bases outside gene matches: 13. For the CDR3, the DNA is TGTGCCAGCACCCCCGGGACAGGGGGCCGCCGCGCCTATGGCTACACCTTC. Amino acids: CASTPGTGGRRAYGYTF.

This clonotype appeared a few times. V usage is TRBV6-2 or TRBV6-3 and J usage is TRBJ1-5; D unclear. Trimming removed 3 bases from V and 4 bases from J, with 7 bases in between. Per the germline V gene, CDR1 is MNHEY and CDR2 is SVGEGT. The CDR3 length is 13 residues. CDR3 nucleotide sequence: TGTGCCAGCAGTTATCAGGCAAATCAGCCCCAGCATTTT. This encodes CASSYQANQPQHF.

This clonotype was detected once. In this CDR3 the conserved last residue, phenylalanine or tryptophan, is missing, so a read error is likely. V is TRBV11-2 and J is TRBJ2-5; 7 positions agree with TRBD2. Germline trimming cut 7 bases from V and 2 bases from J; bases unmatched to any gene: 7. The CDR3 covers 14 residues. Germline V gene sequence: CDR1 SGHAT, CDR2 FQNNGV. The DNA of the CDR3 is TGTGCCAGCACCCTAGCGGTAACACAAGAGACCCAGTACCTC. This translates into CASTLAVTQETQYL.

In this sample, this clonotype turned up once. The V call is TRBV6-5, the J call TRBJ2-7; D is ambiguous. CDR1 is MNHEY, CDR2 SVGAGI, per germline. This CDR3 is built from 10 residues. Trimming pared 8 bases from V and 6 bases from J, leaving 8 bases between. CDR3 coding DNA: TGTGCCAGCGGGAAACTCGAGCAGTACTTC. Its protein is CASGKLEQYF.

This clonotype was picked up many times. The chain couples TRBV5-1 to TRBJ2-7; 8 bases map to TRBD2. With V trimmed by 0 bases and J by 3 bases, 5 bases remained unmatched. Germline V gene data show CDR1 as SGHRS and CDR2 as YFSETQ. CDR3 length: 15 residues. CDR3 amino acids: CASSLESSGRYEQYF. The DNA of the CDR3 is TGCGCCAGCAGCTTGGAGTCTAGCGGGCGCTACGAGCAGTACTTC.

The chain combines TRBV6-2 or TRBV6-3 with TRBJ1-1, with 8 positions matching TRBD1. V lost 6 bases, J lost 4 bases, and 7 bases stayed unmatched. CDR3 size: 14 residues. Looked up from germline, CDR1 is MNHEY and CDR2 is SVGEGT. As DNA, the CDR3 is TGTGCCAGCAGGTTACAGGGGGAGGCCACTGAAGCTTTCTTT. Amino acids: CASRLQGEATEAFF.

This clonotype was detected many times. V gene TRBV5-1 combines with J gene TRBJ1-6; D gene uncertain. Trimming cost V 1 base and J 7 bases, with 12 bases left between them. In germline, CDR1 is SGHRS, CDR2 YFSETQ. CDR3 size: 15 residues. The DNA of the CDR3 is TGCGCCAGCAGCTTGAGCCAGGTCTCCAATTCACCCCTCCACTTT. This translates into CASSLSQVSNSPLHF. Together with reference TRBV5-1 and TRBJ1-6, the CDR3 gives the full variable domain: KAGVTQTPRYLIKTRGQQVTLSCSPISGHRSVSWYQQTPGQGLQFLFEYFSETQRNKGNFPGRFSGRQFSNSRSEMNVSTLELGDSALYLCASSLSQVSNSPLHFGNGTRLTVT.

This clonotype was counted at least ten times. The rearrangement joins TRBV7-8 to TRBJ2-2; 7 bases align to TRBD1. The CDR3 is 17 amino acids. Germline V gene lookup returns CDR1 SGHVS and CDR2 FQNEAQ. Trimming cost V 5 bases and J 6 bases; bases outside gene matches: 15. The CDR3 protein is CASSATRQGSTAGELFF. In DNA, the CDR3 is TGTGCCAGCAGCGCAACTCGACAGGGTAGCACCGCCGGGGAGCTGTTTTTT.

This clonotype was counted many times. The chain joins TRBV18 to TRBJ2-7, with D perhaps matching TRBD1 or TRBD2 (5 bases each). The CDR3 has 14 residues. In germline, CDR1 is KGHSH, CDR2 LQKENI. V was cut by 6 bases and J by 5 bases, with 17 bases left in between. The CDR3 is CASSVKGPRDEQYF. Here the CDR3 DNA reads TGTGCCAGCTCCGTTAAGGGACCGCGCGACGAGCAGTACTTC.

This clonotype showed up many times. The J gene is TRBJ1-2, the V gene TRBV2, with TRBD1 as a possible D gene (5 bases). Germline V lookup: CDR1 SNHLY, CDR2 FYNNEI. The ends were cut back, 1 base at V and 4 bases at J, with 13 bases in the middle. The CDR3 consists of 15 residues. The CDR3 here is CASSEGAGKIYGYTF. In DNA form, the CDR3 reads TGTGCCAGCAGTGAAGGGGCAGGGAAGATCTATGGCTACACCTTC. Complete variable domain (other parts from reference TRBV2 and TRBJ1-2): EPEVTQTPSHQVTQMGQEVILRCVPISNHLYFYWYRQILGQKVEFLVSFYNNEISEKSEIFDDQFSVERPDGSNFTLKIRSTKLEDSAMYFCASSEGAGKIYGYTFGSGTRLTVV.

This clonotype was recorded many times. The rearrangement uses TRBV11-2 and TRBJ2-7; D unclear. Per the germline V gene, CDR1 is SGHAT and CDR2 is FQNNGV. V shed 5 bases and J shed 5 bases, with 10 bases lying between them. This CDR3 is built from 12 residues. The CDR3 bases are TGTGCCAGCAGCCCACCCATGCACGAGCAGTACTTC. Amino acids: CASSPPMHEQYF.

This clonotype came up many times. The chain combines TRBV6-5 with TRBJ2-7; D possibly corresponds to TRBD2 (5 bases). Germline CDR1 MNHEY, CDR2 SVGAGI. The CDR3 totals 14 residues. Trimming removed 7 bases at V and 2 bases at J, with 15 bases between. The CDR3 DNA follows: TGTGCCAGCACCCGTCCGGGGATACCCTACGAGCAGTACTTC. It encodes CASTRPGIPYEQYF.

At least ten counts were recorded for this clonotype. The CDR3 sequence: CSAKLGHRKETQYF. CDR3 in DNA: TGCAGTGCTAAACTTGGCCATAGAAAAGAGACCCAGTACTTC. The chain carries TRBV20-1 and TRBJ2-5; D gene ambiguous. V dropped 4 bases and J dropped 3 bases, with 15 bases sitting between them. This CDR3 contains 14 residues. Germline loops: CDR1 DFQATT, CDR2 SNEGSKA (reference sequence).

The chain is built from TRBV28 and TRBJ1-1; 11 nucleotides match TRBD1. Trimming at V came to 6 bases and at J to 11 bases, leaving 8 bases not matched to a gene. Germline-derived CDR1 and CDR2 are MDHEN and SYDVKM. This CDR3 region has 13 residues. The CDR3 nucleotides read TGTGCCAGCAGGTCTACCGGGACAGGGGGTGCTTTCTTT. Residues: CASRSTGTGGAFF.

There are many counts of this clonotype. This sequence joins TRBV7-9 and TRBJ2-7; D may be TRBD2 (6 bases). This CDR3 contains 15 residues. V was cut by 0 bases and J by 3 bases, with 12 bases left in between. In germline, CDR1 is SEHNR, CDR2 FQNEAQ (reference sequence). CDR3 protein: CASSLAAGGNYEQYF. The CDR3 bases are TGTGCCAGCAGCTTAGCTGCCGGGGGAAACTACGAGCAGTACTTC.

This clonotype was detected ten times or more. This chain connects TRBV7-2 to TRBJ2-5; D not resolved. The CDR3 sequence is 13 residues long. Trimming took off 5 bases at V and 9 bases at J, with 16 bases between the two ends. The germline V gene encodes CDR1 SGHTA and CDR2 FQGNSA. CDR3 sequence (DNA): TGTGCCAGCAGCCCCACCCGATCGGGCGCCCAGTACTTC. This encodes CASSPTRSGAQYF.

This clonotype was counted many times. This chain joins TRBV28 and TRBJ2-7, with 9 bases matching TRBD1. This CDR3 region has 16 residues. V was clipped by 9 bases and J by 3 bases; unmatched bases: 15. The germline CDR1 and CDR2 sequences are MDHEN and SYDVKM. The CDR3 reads CASSDRGGYRDYEQYF. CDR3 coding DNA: TGTGCCAGTTCGGACAGGGGCGGCTACAGGGACTACGAGCAGTACTTC. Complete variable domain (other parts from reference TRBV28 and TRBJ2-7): DVKVTQSSRYLVKRTGEKVFLECVQDMDHENMFWYRQDPGLGLRLIYFSYDVKMKEKGDIPEGYSVSREKKERFSLILESASTNQTSMYLCASSDRGGYRDYEQYFGPGTRLTVT.

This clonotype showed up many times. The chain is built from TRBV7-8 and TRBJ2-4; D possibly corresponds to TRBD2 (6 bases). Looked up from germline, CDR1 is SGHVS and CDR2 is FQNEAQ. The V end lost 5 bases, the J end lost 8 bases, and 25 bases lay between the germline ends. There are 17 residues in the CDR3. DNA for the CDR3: TGTGCCAGCAGCAAGGAGGTTGCGGGACGACCTTGGGACATTCAGTACTTC. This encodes CASSKEVAGRPWDIQYF.

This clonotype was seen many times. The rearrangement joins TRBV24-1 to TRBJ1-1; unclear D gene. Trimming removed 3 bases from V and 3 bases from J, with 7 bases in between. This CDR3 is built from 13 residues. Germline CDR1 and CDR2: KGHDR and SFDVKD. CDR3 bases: TGTGCCACCAGTGATGCCTATTACACTGAAGCTTTCTTT. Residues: CATSDAYYTEAFF.

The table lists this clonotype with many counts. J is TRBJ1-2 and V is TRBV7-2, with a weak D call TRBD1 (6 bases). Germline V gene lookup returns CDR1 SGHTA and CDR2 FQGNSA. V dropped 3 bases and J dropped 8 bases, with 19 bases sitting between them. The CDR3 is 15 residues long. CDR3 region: CASSLRGTADGGYTF. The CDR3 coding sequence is TGTGCCAGCAGCTTGAGGGGGACGGCCGATGGGGGCTACACCTTC.